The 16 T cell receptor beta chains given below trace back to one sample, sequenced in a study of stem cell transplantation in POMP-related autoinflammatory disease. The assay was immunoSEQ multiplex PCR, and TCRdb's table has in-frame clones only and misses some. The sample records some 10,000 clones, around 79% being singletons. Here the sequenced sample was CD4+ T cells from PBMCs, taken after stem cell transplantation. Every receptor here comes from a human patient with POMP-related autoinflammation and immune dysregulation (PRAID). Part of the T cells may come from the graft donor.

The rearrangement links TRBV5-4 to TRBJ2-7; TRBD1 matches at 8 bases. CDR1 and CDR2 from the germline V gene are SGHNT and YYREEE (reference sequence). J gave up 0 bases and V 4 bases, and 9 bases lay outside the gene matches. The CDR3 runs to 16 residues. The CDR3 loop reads CASSEGPGQVSYEQYF. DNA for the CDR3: TGTGCCAGCAGCGAAGGTCCGGGACAGGTCTCCTACGAGCAGTACTTC. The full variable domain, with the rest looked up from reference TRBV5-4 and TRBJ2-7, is ETGVTQSPTHLIKTRGQQVTLRCSSQSGHNTVSWYQQALGQGPQFIFQYYREEENGRGNFPPRFSGLQFPNYSSELNVNALELDDSALYLCASSEGPGQVSYEQYFGPGTRLTVT.

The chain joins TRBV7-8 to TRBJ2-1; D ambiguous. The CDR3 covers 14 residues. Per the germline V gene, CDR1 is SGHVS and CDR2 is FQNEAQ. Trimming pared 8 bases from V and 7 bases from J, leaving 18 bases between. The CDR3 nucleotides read TGTGCCAGCCGACCCCCCCTGTCTGGGAATGAGCAGTTCTTC. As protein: CASRPPLSGNEQFF.

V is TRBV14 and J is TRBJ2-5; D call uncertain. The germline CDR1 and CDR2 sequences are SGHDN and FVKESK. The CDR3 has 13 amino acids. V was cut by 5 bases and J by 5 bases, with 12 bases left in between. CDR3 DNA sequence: TGTGCCAGCAGCACTCTGGGATTTGAGACCCAGTACTTC. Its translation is CASSTLGFETQYF.

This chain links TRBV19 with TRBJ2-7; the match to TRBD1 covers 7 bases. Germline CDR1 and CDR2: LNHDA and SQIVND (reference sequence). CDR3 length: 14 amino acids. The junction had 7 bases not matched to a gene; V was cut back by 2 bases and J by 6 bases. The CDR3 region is CASSITQGVGEQYF. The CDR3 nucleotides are TGTGCCAGTAGTATAACGCAGGGGGTTGGCGAGCAGTACTTC.

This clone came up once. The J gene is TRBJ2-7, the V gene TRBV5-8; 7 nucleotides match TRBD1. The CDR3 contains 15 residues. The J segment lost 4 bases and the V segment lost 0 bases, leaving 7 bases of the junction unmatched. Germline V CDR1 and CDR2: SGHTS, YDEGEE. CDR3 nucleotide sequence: TGTGCCAGCAGCTTGGTGATAGGGGGCACGTACGAGCAGTACTTC. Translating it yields CASSLVIGGTYEQYF. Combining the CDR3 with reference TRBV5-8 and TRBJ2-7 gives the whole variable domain EAGVTQSPTHLIKTRGQQATLRCSPISGHTSVYWYQQALGLGLQFLLWYDEGEERNRGNFPPRFSGRQFPNYSSELNVNALELEDSALYLCASSLVIGGTYEQYFGPGTRLTVT.

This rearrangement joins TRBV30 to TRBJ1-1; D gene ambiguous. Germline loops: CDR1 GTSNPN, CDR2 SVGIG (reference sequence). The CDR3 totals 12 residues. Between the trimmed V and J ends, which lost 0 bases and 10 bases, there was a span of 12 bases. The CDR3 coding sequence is TGTGCCTGGAGTGTACGTCCGGTAGGAGCTTTCTTT. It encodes CAWSVRPVGAFF. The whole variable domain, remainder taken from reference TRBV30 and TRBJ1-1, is SQTIHQWPATLVQPVGSPLSLECTVEGTSNPNLYWYRQAAGRGLQLLFYSVGIGQISSEVPQNLSASRPQDRQFILSSKKLLLSDSGFYLCAWSVRPVGAFFGQGTRLTVV.

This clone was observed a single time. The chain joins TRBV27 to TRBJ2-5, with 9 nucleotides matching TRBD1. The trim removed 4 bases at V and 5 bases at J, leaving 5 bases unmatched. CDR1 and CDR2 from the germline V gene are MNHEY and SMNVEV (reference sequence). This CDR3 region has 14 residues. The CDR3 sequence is CASSSTGGRETQYF. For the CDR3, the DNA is TGTGCCAGCAGTTCGACAGGGGGACGGGAGACCCAGTACTTC.

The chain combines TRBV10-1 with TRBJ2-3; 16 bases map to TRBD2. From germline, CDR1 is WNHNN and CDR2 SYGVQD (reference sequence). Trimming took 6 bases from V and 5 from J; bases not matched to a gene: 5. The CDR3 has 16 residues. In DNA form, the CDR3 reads TGCGCCAGCAGCCCGGGACTAGCGGGAGGGCTAGATACGCAGTATTTT. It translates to CASSPGLAGGLDTQYF.

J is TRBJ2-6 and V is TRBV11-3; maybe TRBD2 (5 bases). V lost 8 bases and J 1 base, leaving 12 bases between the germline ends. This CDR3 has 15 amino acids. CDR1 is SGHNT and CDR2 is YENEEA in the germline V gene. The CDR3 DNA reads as TGTGCCAGCTGCTCTTCGGGGTCTGGGGCCAACGTCCTGACTTTC. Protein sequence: CASCSSGSGANVLTF.

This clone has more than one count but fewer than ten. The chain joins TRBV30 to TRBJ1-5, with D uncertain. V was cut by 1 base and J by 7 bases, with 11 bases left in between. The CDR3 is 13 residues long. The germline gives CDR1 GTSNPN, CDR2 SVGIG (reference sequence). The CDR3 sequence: CAWSGLPGQPQHF. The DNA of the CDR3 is TGTGCCTGGAGTGGGCTTCCCGGACAGCCCCAGCATTTT.

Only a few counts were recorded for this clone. As DNA, the CDR3 is TGCGCCAGCAGCTTGCTAGCGGGAGGGTACCAAGAGACCCAGTACTTC. This sequence encodes CASSLLAGGYQETQYF. The chain couples TRBV5-1 to TRBJ2-5, with 12 bases identical to TRBD2. J was trimmed by 0 bases and V by 1 base; bases with no gene match: 1. The V gene's germline CDR1 is SGHRS and CDR2 YFSETQ. The CDR3 has 16 residues.

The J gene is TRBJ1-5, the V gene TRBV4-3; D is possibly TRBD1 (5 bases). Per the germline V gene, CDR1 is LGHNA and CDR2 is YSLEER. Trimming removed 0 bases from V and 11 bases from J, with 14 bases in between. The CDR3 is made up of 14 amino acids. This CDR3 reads CASSQDRGARAQHF. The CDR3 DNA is TGCGCCAGCAGCCAAGATCGCGGGGCTAGGGCCCAGCATTTT.

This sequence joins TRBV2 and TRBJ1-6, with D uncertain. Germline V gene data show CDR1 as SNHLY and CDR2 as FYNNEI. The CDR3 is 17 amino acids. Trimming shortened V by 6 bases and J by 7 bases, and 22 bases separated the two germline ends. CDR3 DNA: TGTGCCAGCAGGCCCGGGTCCGGAGGGATTTTCAATTCACCCCTCCACTTT. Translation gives CASRPGSGGIFNSPLHF.

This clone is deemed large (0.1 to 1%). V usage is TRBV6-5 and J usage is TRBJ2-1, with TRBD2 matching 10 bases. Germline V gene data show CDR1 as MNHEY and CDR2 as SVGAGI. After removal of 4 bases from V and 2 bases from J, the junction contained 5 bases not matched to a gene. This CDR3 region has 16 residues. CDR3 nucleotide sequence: TGTGCCAGCAGTTTCTCTAGCGGGGGAGCCTACAATGAGCAGTTCTTC. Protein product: CASSFSSGGAYNEQFF.

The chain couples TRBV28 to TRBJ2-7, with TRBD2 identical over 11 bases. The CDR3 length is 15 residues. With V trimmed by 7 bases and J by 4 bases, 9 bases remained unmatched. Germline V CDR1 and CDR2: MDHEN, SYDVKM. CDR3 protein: CASNDRGLAVYEQYF. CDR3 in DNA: TGTGCCAGCAACGACCGGGGACTAGCGGTATACGAGCAGTACTTC.

CDR3 sequence (DNA): TGTGCCAGCAGGCTAGCGGGAGGGCCGCAGGAGCAGTTCTTC. Translation gives CASRLAGGPQEQFF. The gene calls are TRBV7-2 and TRBJ2-1; 12 nucleotides align to TRBD2. J gave up 10 bases and V 6 bases, and 7 bases lay outside the gene matches. This CDR3 comprises 14 residues. The germline gives CDR1 SGHTA, CDR2 FQGNSA.